This TCR beta chain was captured in a study of cytomegalovirus exposure and HLA in healthy donors. Study results and caveats: In a later analysis, at a false discovery rate of 0.05, approximately 16,000 TCR beta sequences were associated with HLA alleles. The study listed 150 to 200 cytomegalovirus-associated TCR beta chains.

60 Vbeta and 13 Jbeta primers were used in PCR. Data came from immunoSEQ multiplex PCR; TCRdb stores just in-frame clones and leaves some out. Of 90,000 to 120,000 clones listed, 74% are singletons. The CDR3 consists of 15 residues. V dropped 0 bases and J dropped 3 bases, with 13 bases sitting between them. The germline V gene has CDR1 SQVTM and CDR2 ANQGSEA. About this clone: Antigen: not known.

Sequenced material: PBMCs. This receptor was identified in a man aged 50-60 years in good health and CMV-seropositive. V and J are TRBV29-1 and TRBJ2-3; the D is unclear. This CDR3 is CSVEDVMSKTDTQYF. CDR3 coding DNA: TGCAGCGTTGAAGATGTTATGAGCAAAACAGATACGCAGTATTTT.